Listed below are T cell receptor beta chains from one sample, sequenced in a study of cytomegalovirus exposure and HLA in healthy donors. The method was immunoSEQ multiplex PCR; TCRdb's version includes in-frame clones alone and lacks a portion of them. The sample has fewer than 80,000 clones; under 80% are singletons. The sample comprised PBMCs. The receptors were gathered from a woman aged 50 to 60 in good health and CMV-seropositive. Each CDR3 is given with its conserved first and last residue. Fields, in order: D gene, clone size, V gene, J gene, CDR3 DNA, CDR3 protein. A D gene is named only where the DNA matches it firmly. Clone size, where shown, is once, few, many, or a class for clones that have expanded.

TRBD1	.	TRBV5-1	TRBJ1-1	TGCGCCAGCAGCTCTCAGGGACAGGGTGGCACTGAAGCTTTCTTT	CASSSQGQGGTEAFF
TRBD2	once	TRBV27	TRBJ2-7	TGTGCCAGCAGTTTTAACGGGGGGGCTTACGAGCAGTACTTC	CASSFNGGAYEQYF
.	.	TRBV5-1	TRBJ1-6	TGCGCCAGCAGCCAGGACACGAAGCTATCACCCCTCCACTTT	CASSQDTKLSPLHF
TRBD2	.	TRBV9	TRBJ2-2	TGTGCCAGCAGCGTCCTAGCGGGAAGCACCGGGGAGCTGTTTTTT	CASSVLAGSTGELFF
TRBD1	.	TRBV12-5	TRBJ2-5	TGTGCTAGTGGTTTGGGGACAGGGGTTGGCGAGACCCAGTACTTC	CASGLGTGVGETQYF
TRBD1	.	TRBV7-3	TRBJ2-2	TGTGCCAGCAGCCCACTAGGACAGGGGGCCCACGGGGAGCTGTTTTTT	CASSPLGQGAHGELFF
TRBD1	.	TRBV18	TRBJ1-1	TGTGCCAGCTCACGACAGGGGGCGGAAGCTTTCTTT	CASSRQGAEAFF
.	few	TRBV27	TRBJ2-2	TGTGCCAGCAGTTTATCGGCAACCGGGGAGCTGTTTTTT	CASSLSATGELFF
TRBD2	.	TRBV5-4	TRBJ2-7	TGTGCCAGCAGCATAACTAGCGGGAGCCGCCGCGAGCAGTACTTC	CASSITSGSRREQYF
.	.	TRBV9	TRBJ2-6	TGTGCCAGCAGCCATGCCTTCGAGGCTGGGGCCAACGTCCTGACTTTC	CASSHAFEAGANVLTF
TRBD1	.	TRBV5-1	TRBJ1-1	TGCGCCAGCAGCTTGGGAGGGGACAGGGCCACTGAAGCTTTCTTT	CASSLGGDRATEAFF
.	few	TRBV7-9	TRBJ1-1	TGTTCCAGCAGCCCAGGGAACACTGAAGCTTTCTTT	CSSSPGNTEAFF
.	few	TRBV20-1	TRBJ2-3	TGCAGTGCTAGCCAGGGGGATACGCAGTATTTT	CSASQGDTQYF
.	few	TRBV9	TRBJ1-2	TGTGCCAGCAGCGTAGACGGGGGTGGCTACACCTTC	CASSVDGGGYTF
.	few	TRBV15	TRBJ1-2	TGTGCCACCAGCAATACAGGGACCTATGGCTACACCTTC	CATSNTGTYGYTF
TRBD2	.	TRBV6-1	TRBJ2-7	TGTGCCAGTAAAGGGGAACTAGCGTTGATTTCCGAGCAGTACTTC	CASKGELALISEQYF
TRBD1	few	TRBV6-1	TRBJ2-1	TGTGCCAGCAGCCGACAGGGAGTGACCTACAATGAGCAGTTCTTC	CASSRQGVTYNEQFF
TRBD2	.	TRBV10-1	TRBJ2-3	TGCGCCAGCAGTGAGTCGAAAGCGGGGTCCGATACGCAGTATTTT	CASSESKAGSDTQYF
.	.	TRBV19	TRBJ1-1	TGTGCCAGTAGCACCATGGGCCTCAAGAACACTGAAGCTTTCTTT	CASSTMGLKNTEAFF
.	once	TRBV4-1	TRBJ2-3	TGCGCCAGCAGCCAAAGGGCCGGGACAACTAGCACAGATACGCAGTATTTT	CASSQRAGTTSTDTQYF
TRBD1	.	TRBV5-1	TRBJ2-1	TGCGCCAGCAGCTTGCAGGGGGCTTTCAATGAGCAGTTCTTC	CASSLQGAFNEQFF
TRBD2	.	TRBV5-4	TRBJ2-7	TGTGCCAGCAGCGATTCTGCGGGGGGGCTTCTCTACGAGCAGTACTTC	CASSDSAGGLLYEQYF
.	.	TRBV28	TRBJ1-2	TGTGCCAGCAGTCGATCCATCCAGGGTAATGGCTACACCTTC	CASSRSIQGNGYTF
TRBD1	once	TRBV6-6	TRBJ2-1	TGTGCCAGCAGTTTAACGGGACAGGGGTCCAATGAGCAGTTCTTC	CASSLTGQGSNEQFF
.	.	TRBV9	TRBJ1-6	TGTGCCAGCAGCGCGGGGAATTCACCCCTCCACTTT	CASSAGNSPLHF
.	few	TRBV6-5	TRBJ1-4	TGTGCCAGCAGTTACCTGAGCACCCCTAATGAAAAACTGTTTTTT	CASSYLSTPNEKLFF
.	.	TRBV29-1	TRBJ1-1	TGCAGCGTTGCCGGCAGGGGAATCTCTGAAGCTTTCTTT	CSVAGRGISEAFF
.	.	TRBV10-2	TRBJ1-2	TGCGCCAGCAGGCCGGCGGGCCCTCCGACTGACACCTTC	CASRPAGPPTDTF
TRBD2	.	TRBV7-2	TRBJ2-2	TGTGCCAGCAGCTTGACTAGCGGGGGGGTCGGGGAGCTGTTTTTT	CASSLTSGGVGELFF
.	.	TRBV2	TRBJ1-4	TGTGCCAGCCAATTGACCCGGGATGAAAAACTGTTTTTT	CASQLTRDEKLFF
.	few	TRBV5-1	TRBJ2-1	TGCGCCAGCAGCGGCGGCGGATACAATGAGCAGTTCTTC	CASSGGGYNEQFF
.	.	TRBV18	TRBJ1-2	TGTGCCAGCTCACCAATAAGGGGCCTAGATGGCTACACCTTC	CASSPIRGLDGYTF
.	.	TRBV9	TRBJ2-3	TGTGCCAGCAGCACCCGGACACGAGACCTCCAAGATACGCAGTATTTT	CASSTRTRDLQDTQYF
.	.	TRBV11-2	TRBJ1-2	TGTGCCAGCAGCACCCTCCGCCGGGACAAGCTAAACTATGGCTACACCTTC	CASSTLRRDKLNYGYTF
.	.	TRBV9	TRBJ2-1	TGTGCCAGCAGCGTAGGTAGCCTTAATGAGCAGTTCTTC	CASSVGSLNEQFF
.	.	TRBV6-6	TRBJ2-2	TGTGCCAGCAGTTACAGCAACACCGGGGAGCTGTTTTTT	CASSYSNTGELFF
TRBD2	.	TRBV19	TRBJ2-1	TGTGCCAGTAGCACGGGACTAGCGGGACACAATGAGCAGTTCTTC	CASSTGLAGHNEQFF
.	few	TRBV21-1	TRBJ1-4	TGTGCCAGCAGCGAAGACAGGAGTTCTGCGAAAAAACTGTTTTTT	CASSEDRSSAKKLFF
.	.	TRBV9	TRBJ1-2	TGTGCCAGCAGCGTAGGAGGCTCATCCTATGGCTACACCTTC	CASSVGGSSYGYTF
.	.	TRBV25-1	TRBJ1-1	TGTGCCAGCACCCCGTTAAAGACAGGCGCCGACGAAGCTTTCTTT	CASTPLKTGADEAFF
TRBD2	.	TRBV28	TRBJ2-1	TGTGCCAGCAGGGGACTAGCGGGGGGGGAAAATGAGCAGTTCTTC	CASRGLAGGENEQFF
.	.	TRBV6-5	TRBJ1-3	TGTGCCAGCAGACTCCAATCTGGAAACACCATATATTTT	CASRLQSGNTIYF
.	.	TRBV5-6	TRBJ1-2	TGTGCCAGCACCAGGGGAAACTATGGCTACACCTTC	CASTRGNYGYTF
.	few	TRBV6-5	TRBJ1-1	TGTGCCAGCAGTTACGGGGGGAATACTGAAGCTTTCTTT	CASSYGGNTEAFF
.	.	TRBV9	TRBJ1-2	TGTGCCAGCAGCGTAGGCAGGGTGGGCTACACCTTC	CASSVGRVGYTF
TRBD1	.	TRBV23-1	TRBJ1-2	TGCGCCAGTCGACAGGGGGCTAGATATGGTTACACCTTC	CASRQGARYGYTF
TRBD2	.	TRBV5-1	TRBJ2-3	TGCGCCAGCAGCTTCGGGGGGGGATTCACAGATACGCAGTATTTT	CASSFGGGFTDTQYF
.	once	TRBV7-2	TRBJ2-5	TGTGCCAGCAGTTCCGGGGAGACCCAGTACTTC	CASSSGETQYF
.	.	TRBV6-1	TRBJ1-1	TGTGCCAGCAGTGAAGCGCGGGGGCGGGGCACTGAAGCTTTCTTT	CASSEARGRGTEAFF
.	.	TRBV11-2	TRBJ2-3	TGTGCCAGCAGCCTAAGCACAGATACGCAGTATTTT	CASSLSTDTQYF
.	.	TRBV10-2	TRBJ1-3	TGCGCCAGCAGTGGAAACAGGAGGGTTGGAAACACCATATATTTT	CASSGNRRVGNTIYF
.	.	TRBV18	TRBJ1-4	TGTGCCAGCTCACGGGGCCAGGTCACCCAATCTAATGAAAAACTGTTTTTT	CASSRGQVTQSNEKLFF
TRBD2	once	TRBV5-1	TRBJ2-1	TGCGCCAGCAGCTTGTTCGGTAGCGGGGCCCTTTACAATGAGCAGTTCTTC	CASSLFGSGALYNEQFF